These 18 T cell receptor beta chains came from one sample sequenced in a study of human T cells and chemical hapten exposure (dated by TCRdb to the early 2020s). Library method: RACE. TCRdb records NextSeq 500 as the sequencer. TCRdb reran the public reads through fastp at Q25 and MiXCR, keeping productive beta chains. Each entry merges the rows of one CDR3 protein and shows their most common DNA and genes. The table for this sample lists about 380,000 distinct CDR3 sequences; 4% to 6% of them were counted only once. The ten largest clones capture about 2.5% of the sample. This sample's time point label indicates: pre-sensitization, week 0. The sample's treatment or condition label is to be understood as: therapeutic diphenylcyclopropenone sensitization with weekly scalp DPC. The source was whole blood, collected in connection with sensitization to the hapten diphenylcyclopropenone (DPC). These receptors came from a woman aged 45 to 65 with alopecia areata. Some clones in this sample may be carry-over from other donors' samples.

This clonotype was counted between two and nine times. The chain joins TRBV2 to TRBJ1-3; D is unresolved. The CDR3 has 16 amino acids. V was clipped by 2 bases and J by 0 bases, with 11 bases between them. Per the germline V gene, CDR1 is SNHLY and CDR2 is FYNNEI. The CDR3 DNA reads TGTGCCAGCAGTGAACAGGAGTTCTACTCTGGAAACACCATATATTTT. This encodes CASSEQEFYSGNTIYF.

This clonotype has at least ten counts. The chain recombines TRBV25-1 with TRBJ2-1; D gene ambiguous. The CDR3 contains 12 residues. Germline assignment: CDR1 MGHDK and CDR2 SYGVNS. The V and J ends lost 2 bases and 8 bases respectively, with 7 bases between them. The chain's CDR3 is CASSEGIYEQFF. The CDR3 nucleotides are TGTGCCAGCAGTGAAGGGATCTATGAGCAGTTCTTC.

This clonotype was counted many times. Written as DNA, the CDR3 is TGTGCCAGCAGTTTACAAGGGCTGGTAGGCAATGAGCAGTTCTTC. Its protein product is CASSLQGLVGNEQFF. This sequence joins TRBV28 and TRBJ2-1; D ambiguous. The germline V gene has CDR1 MDHEN and CDR2 SYDVKM. The CDR3 has 15 amino acids. The germline V and J ends were trimmed by 2 bases and 6 bases, with 14 bases remaining between them. Together with reference TRBV28 and TRBJ2-1, the CDR3 gives the full variable domain: DVKVTQSSRYLVKRTGEKVFLECVQDMDHENMFWYRQDPGLGLRLIYFSYDVKMKEKGDIPEGYSVSREKKERFSLILESASTNQTSMYLCASSLQGLVGNEQFFGPGTRLTVL.

The gene calls are TRBV7-2 and TRBJ1-3, with TRBD1 as a possible D gene (5 bases). The CDR3 contains 15 residues. Germline CDR1 reads SGHTA; CDR2 reads FQGNSA. Trimming took off 5 bases at V and 2 bases at J, with 13 bases between the two ends. The CDR3 nucleotides are TGTGCCAGCAGCCCCAATCCAGGGACTGGAAACACCATATATTTT. It codes for CASSPNPGTGNTIYF.

The chain carries TRBV10-3 and TRBJ1-2; D remains ambiguous. This CDR3 comprises 16 residues. Germline values: CDR1 ENHRY, CDR2 SYGVKD. V lost 3 bases and J lost 6, with 20 bases in between. For the CDR3, the DNA is TGTGCCATCAGTGACACGACGAGCAGGAGGCAGAATGGCTACACCTTC. Amino acids: CAISDTTSRRQNGYTF.

Ten or more counts support this clonotype. This chain joins TRBV12-3 or TRBV12-4 and TRBJ2-3; no clear D gene. The germline V and J ends were trimmed by 3 bases and 0 bases, with 10 bases remaining between them. The CDR3 sequence is 15 residues long. The CDR3 sequence: CASSFGEFSTDTQYF. The CDR3 coding sequence is TGTGCCAGCAGTTTTGGGGAATTTAGCACAGATACGCAGTATTTT.

This clonotype was seen many times. The J gene is TRBJ1-5, the V gene TRBV6-5; unclear D gene. CDR3 length: 13 residues. Germline assignment: CDR1 MNHEY and CDR2 SVGAGI. V dropped 7 bases and J dropped 3 bases, with 10 bases sitting between them. Here the CDR3 DNA reads TGTGCCAGCACTGGCGGTGCCAATCAGCCCCAGCATTTT. This gives the protein CASTGGANQPQHF.

The rearrangement joins TRBV7-9 to TRBJ2-2, with D possibly TRBD2 on 6 matching bases. V lost 1 base and J lost 4, with 19 bases in between. This CDR3 comprises 18 residues. Germline V gene lookup returns CDR1 SEHNR and CDR2 FQNEAQ (reference sequence). The CDR3: CASSLERDWRGLTGELFF. CDR3 DNA sequence: TGTGCCAGCAGCTTAGAAAGGGACTGGCGGGGCCTCACCGGGGAGCTGTTTTTT.

CDR3 nucleotides: TGTGCCAGCAGCTTAGAGAGAGGACAGGGTTCCTACGAGCAGTACTTC. This codes for CASSLERGQGSYEQYF. The chain couples TRBV7-6 to TRBJ2-7; 8 bases line up with TRBD1. The germline CDR1 and CDR2 sequences are SGHVS and FNYEAQ. This CDR3 contains 16 residues. After removal of 1 base from V and 1 base from J, the junction contained 6 bases not matched to a gene.

This clonotype was observed a few times. The J gene is TRBJ2-1, the V gene TRBV10-3; TRBD2 matches at 11 bases. From germline, CDR1 is ENHRY and CDR2 SYGVKD. The J segment lost 6 bases and the V segment lost 4 bases, leaving 26 bases of the junction unmatched. The CDR3 loop spans 22 amino acids. The CDR3 spells CAISGPVALGPKTSGSSNEQFF. DNA of the CDR3: TGTGCCATCAGTGGCCCCGTGGCCCTCGGCCCTAAAACTAGCGGGAGTAGCAATGAGCAGTTCTTC.

This clonotype was counted only a few times. The chain carries TRBV7-8 and TRBJ2-3; 11 bases align to TRBD1. V gave up 2 bases and J gave up 6 bases; unmatched junction bases: 7. The CDR3 totals 16 residues. Germline V gene lookup returns CDR1 SGHVS and CDR2 FQNEAQ. The CDR3: CASSLNGQGARDTQYF. CDR3 nucleotides: TGTGCCAGCAGCTTAAATGGACAGGGGGCGCGCGATACGCAGTATTTT. Full variable domain (missing parts from reference TRBV7-8 and TRBJ2-3): GAGVSQSPRYKVAKRGQDVALRCDPISGHVSLFWYQQALGQGPEFLTYFQNEAQLDKSGLPSDRFFAERPEGSVSTLKIQRTQQEDSAVYLCASSLNGQGARDTQYFGPGTRLTVL.

This clonotype was observed at least ten times. CDR3 sequence reads: CASTSRFTDTQYF. CDR3 nucleotide sequence: TGTGCCAGCACCTCACGGTTCACAGATACGCAGTATTTT. The rearrangement links TRBV28 to TRBJ2-3, with D unclear. Germline assignment: CDR1 MDHEN and CDR2 SYDVKM. Trimming left V 7 bases short and J 2 bases short, with 10 bases between. This CDR3 is built from 13 residues.

This clonotype was found a few times. This chain joins TRBV29-1 and TRBJ2-3, with D maybe TRBD1 (6 bases). This CDR3 has 14 residues. V lost 6 bases, J lost 2 bases, and 15 bases lay in between. Germline V gene sequence: CDR1 SQVTM, CDR2 ANQGSEA. The CDR3 is CSVAQGLNTDTQYF. As DNA, the CDR3 is TGCAGCGTCGCTCAGGGGTTGAACACAGATACGCAGTATTTT.

This chain connects TRBV20-1 to TRBJ1-5; 7 bases map to TRBD1. V trimming: 6 bases; J trimming: 5 bases; junction bases outside the gene matches: 10. Germline V CDR1 and CDR2: DFQATT, SNEGSKA (reference sequence). The CDR3 loop spans 14 amino acids. CDR3 in amino acids: CSALNPGGDQPQHF. Here the CDR3 DNA reads TGCAGTGCATTAAACCCAGGGGGGGATCAGCCCCAGCATTTT.

This clonotype was detected only a few times. The V call is TRBV2, the J call TRBJ2-6, with 7 nucleotides matching TRBD1. Germline assignment: CDR1 SNHLY and CDR2 FYNNEI. The CDR3 loop spans 16 amino acids. V trimming: 6 bases; J trimming: 0 bases; junction bases outside the gene matches: 5. CDR3 nucleotides: TGTGCCAGCAGAGGGGGCATACGCTCTGGGGCCAACGTCCTGACTTTC. Its translation: CASRGGIRSGANVLTF.

Ten or more counts support this clonotype. The V and J genes are TRBV21-1 and TRBJ1-4; the table names TRBD1, a call not compared with the DNA. TRBV21-1 corresponds to a pseudogene. CDR3 size: 14 residues. The CDR3 coding sequence is TGTGCCAGCAGCCGGGACAGGGTGGGCGGAAAACTGTTTTTT. It translates to CASSRDRVGGKLFF.

This clonotype was seen more than once but under ten times. The chain is built from TRBV10-2 and TRBJ1-2; D not certain. Trimming removed 5 bases from V and 8 bases from J, with 18 bases in between. CDR3 size: 14 residues. Germline V gene sequence: CDR1 WSHSY, CDR2 SAAADI. CDR3 in amino acids: CASSSTGPSEGYTF. The CDR3 DNA sequence: TGCGCCAGCAGTAGCACTGGGCCGAGCGAGGGCTACACCTTC.

This clonotype was detected many times. The chain links TRBV3-1 to TRBJ2-5; D ambiguous. Germline V gene sequence: CDR1 LGHDT, CDR2 YNNKEL (reference sequence). CDR3 length: 16 residues. Trimming pared 1 base from V and 0 bases from J, leaving 12 bases between. The CDR3 sequence is CASSQAYRANQETQYF. CDR3 DNA sequence: TGTGCCAGCAGCCAAGCTTACCGGGCCAACCAAGAGACCCAGTACTTC.